This TCR beta chain was documented in a study of identical twins. Study-wide findings and caveats: Compared with models, monozygotic twins showed more out-of-frame TCR alpha sharing. These conclusions were based on statistical analysis (cross-sectional, not following the same donors). Low generation-probability sequences were in excess among twin-shared out-of-frame alpha sequences.

Template switching added a universal primer binding site, and final cDNA carried unique molecular identifiers. TCRdb re-called the 5' RACE reads with MiXCR, one entry per CDR3 protein. The top ten hold around 0.3% of the sample, which has 1.5 million or so distinct CDR3 sequences, about 30% seen once. The sample holds one count of this clonotype. The antigen is undetermined. Trimming left V 3 bases short and J 3 bases short, with 14 bases between. The CDR3 covers 14 residues. Germline loops: CDR1 DFQATT, CDR2 SNEGSKA (reference sequence). This sequence joins TRBV20-1 and TRBJ1-2; a possible D gene is TRBD1 (5 bases). The sequence derives from a newborn girl in good health. Sequenced input: cord blood. As DNA, the CDR3 is TGCAGTGCTAGTGGGGGGAAAGGGGACTATGGCTACACCTTC. This gives the protein CSASGGKGDYGYTF.